This record covers a single T cell receptor beta chain. Profiling relied on immunoSEQ multiplex PCR, and the TCRdb table lists in-frame clones only, not all of them. The sample holds some 200,000 clones, about 72% seen once. The source of roughly 2 micrograms of genomic DNA for TCR beta libraries was cryopreserved PBMCs. The record originates from a study of cytotoxic CD8 clonotypes in ibrutinib-treated CLL. The V gene's germline CDR1 is MGHDK and CDR2 SYGVNS. Deletions cut 3 bases from V and 9 bases from J, with 23 bases between. This CDR3 is built from 16 residues. The clonotype was recovered from a human donor with chronic lymphocytic leukemia. The input for sequencing was PBMCs, taken after 24 months of ibrutinib treatment. The J gene is TRBJ2-5, the V gene TRBV25-1; D not resolved. The CDR3 is CASSELSPRGNEAQYF. The CDR3 DNA sequence: TGTGCCAGCAGTGAGTTAAGTCCCAGAGGTAATGAAGCCCAGTACTTC.